The 6 T cell receptor beta chains below were found in one sample sequenced in a study of post-analysis software for immune sequencing data. TCR beta libraries were prepared from cDNA with unique molecular identifiers. TCRdb fed the PCR reads into MiXCR, producing one record per CDR3 protein. The sample lists hundreds of thousands of distinct CDR3 sequences, about 50% occurring once. These TCRs' antigens remain unknown. Findings of the study overall: Compared with controls, patients had more of 4 to 6 TRBV segments, including TRBV5-6, TRBV5-1 and TRBV20-1.

Sequencing used blood. These receptors came from a girl aged 10-17 years with multiple sclerosis.

The CDR3, as DNA: TGTGCCAGCAGCTTTGACAGGACCTTAGCCAAAAACATTCAGTACTTC. Translated: CASSFDRTLAKNIQYF. The V and J genes are TRBV5-5 and TRBJ2-4, with D perhaps matching TRBD1 (6 bases). The V gene's germline CDR1 is SGHKS and CDR2 YYEKEE (reference sequence). The CDR3 has 16 residues. The V and J ends lost 2 bases and 0 bases respectively, with 12 bases between them. Filled out from reference TRBV5-5 and TRBJ2-4, the complete variable domain reads DAGVTQSPTHLIKTRGQQVTLRCSPISGHKSVSWYQQVLGQGPQFIFQYYEKEERGRGNFPDRFSARQFPNYSSELNVNALLLGDSALYLCASSFDRTLAKNIQYFGAGTRLSVL.

This clonotype has only a few counts. The chain carries TRBV5-1 and TRBJ2-7, with D perhaps TRBD1 or TRBD2 (5 bases each). The germline V gene encodes CDR1 SGHRS and CDR2 YFSETQ. With 4 bases removed from V and 0 bases from J, the gap between germline ends came to 14 bases. The CDR3 extends over 15 amino acids. The CDR3 coding sequence is TGCGCCAGCAGCGCCTGGGCAGGGAGCTCCTACGAGCAGTACTTC. The encoded protein is CASSAWAGSSYEQYF.

The chain links TRBV5-4 to TRBJ2-2, with TRBD1 as a possible D gene (5 bases). CDR1 and CDR2 (germline): SGHNT, YYREEE (reference sequence). This CDR3 has 15 amino acids. V was pared by 1 base and J by 3 bases, with 10 bases between. CDR3 DNA: TGTGCCAGCAGCTTGCAGCTAGGGGACACCGGGGAGCTGTTTTTT. It codes for CASSLQLGDTGELFF. Based on the CDR3 plus reference TRBV5-4 and TRBJ2-2, the full variable domain is ETGVTQSPTHLIKTRGQQVTLRCSSQSGHNTVSWYQQALGQGPQFIFQYYREEENGRGNFPPRFSGLQFPNYSSELNVNALELDDSALYLCASSLQLGDTGELFFGEGSRLTVL.

The CDR3 loop reads CSALRLAGGYEQYF. CDR3 nucleotides: TGCAGTGCTTTGAGACTAGCGGGAGGGTACGAGCAGTACTTC. The rearrangement joins TRBV20-1 to TRBJ2-5; 14 nucleotides line up with TRBD2. The J call is in doubt because the DNA end fits TRBJ2-7 better. This CDR3 contains 14 residues. Per the germline V gene, CDR1 is DFQATT and CDR2 is SNEGSKA (reference sequence).

This rearrangement joins TRBV5-1 to TRBJ2-1; D possibly corresponds to TRBD2 (6 bases). The V end was cut by 0 bases, the J end by 0 bases, with 13 bases between. Germline CDR1 and CDR2: SGHRS and YFSETQ. The CDR3 totals 17 residues. The chain's CDR3 is CASSLDLGGSSYNEQFF. CDR3 nucleotide sequence: TGCGCCAGCAGCTTGGATCTGGGGGGATCCTCCTACAATGAGCAGTTCTTC.

The chain carries TRBV5-1 and TRBJ2-1; 8 bases are a match to TRBD1. J gave up 5 bases and V 3 bases, and 4 bases lay outside the gene matches. CDR1 SGHRS and CDR2 YFSETQ come from the germline V gene. The CDR3 has 14 amino acids. CDR3 nucleotides: TGCGCCAGCAGCTCAGGGGGCCAGCACAATGAGCAGTTCTTC. This gives the protein CASSSGGQHNEQFF.